This TCR beta chain was recovered during a study of T cells in Graves' hyperthyroidism and ophthalmopathy. This clonotype was counted many times. Researchers took RNA transcripts and amplified the TCR beta CDR3 regions from them. TCR CDR3 regions were first amplified by RT-PCR with HTBI primers. TCRdb reprocessed the multiplex PCR reads with MiXCR, giving one entry per CDR3 protein. The data show some 600,000 distinct CDR3 sequences, over 11% seen once. Sample: blood. This receptor was taken from a woman in her twenties or thirties with Graves' hyperthyroidism that later progressed to Graves' ophthalmopathy.

CDR3 sequence (DNA): TGTGCCAGTACCAATCGTAAGGACACAGGGTTGCCCCAGTACTTC. Amino acid sequence: CASTNRKDTGLPQYF. The chain carries TRBV19 and TRBJ2-5; the D gene is possibly TRBD1 (6 bases). Between the trimmed V and J ends, which lost 7 bases and 9 bases, there was a span of 24 bases. This CDR3 spans 15 amino acids. Germline CDR1 reads LNHDA; CDR2 reads SQIVND (reference sequence).